Included here is one T cell receptor (beta chain) sequence, with context. The V gene's germline CDR1 is MDHEN and CDR2 SYDVKM. The CDR3 is made up of 15 amino acids. V lost 5 bases and J lost 1, with 13 bases in between. Clones were sequenced by immunoSEQ multiplex PCR, and TCRdb holds only the in-frame ones, with some missing. Here the sample spans about 71,000 clones, around nine tenths being singletons. This record belongs to a study of OX40 agonist ivuxolimab in advanced cancers. The source was CD4+ or CD8+ T cells sorted from blood, collected in a trial of the OX40 agonist ivuxolimab. This TCR was recovered from an adult with an advanced solid tumor such as melanoma, head and neck, liver or kidney cancer. The V and J genes are TRBV28 and TRBJ2-3; TRBD2 is a possible D gene (7 bases). CDR3 protein: CASSGRGAGTDTQYF. For the CDR3, the DNA is TGTGCCAGCAGTGGGAGGGGGGCCGGCACAGATACGCAGTATTTT.